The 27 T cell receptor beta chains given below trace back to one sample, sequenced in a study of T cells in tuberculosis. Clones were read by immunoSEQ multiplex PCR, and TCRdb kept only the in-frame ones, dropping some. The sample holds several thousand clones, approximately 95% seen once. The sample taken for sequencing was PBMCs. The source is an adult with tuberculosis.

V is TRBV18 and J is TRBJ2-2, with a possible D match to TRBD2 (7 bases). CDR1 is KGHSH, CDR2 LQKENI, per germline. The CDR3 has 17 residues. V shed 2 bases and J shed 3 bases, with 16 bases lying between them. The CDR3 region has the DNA TGTGCCAGCTCACCAAACAGGGCTAGCGGCGACACCGGGGAGCTGTTTTTT. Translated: CASSPNRASGDTGELFF. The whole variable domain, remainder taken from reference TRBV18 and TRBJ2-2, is NAGVMQNPRHLVRRRGQEARLRCSPMKGHSHVYWYRQLPEEGLKFMVYLQKENIIDESGMPKERFSAEFPKEGPSILRIQQVVRGDSAAYFCASSPNRASGDTGELFFGEGSRLTVL.

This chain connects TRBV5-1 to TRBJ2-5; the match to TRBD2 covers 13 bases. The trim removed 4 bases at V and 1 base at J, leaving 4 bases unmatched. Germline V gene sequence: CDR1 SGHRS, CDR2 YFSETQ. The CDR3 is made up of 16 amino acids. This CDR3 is CASSRGLAGSQETQYF. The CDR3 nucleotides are TGCGCCAGCAGCCGGGGACTAGCGGGGAGCCAAGAGACCCAGTACTTC.

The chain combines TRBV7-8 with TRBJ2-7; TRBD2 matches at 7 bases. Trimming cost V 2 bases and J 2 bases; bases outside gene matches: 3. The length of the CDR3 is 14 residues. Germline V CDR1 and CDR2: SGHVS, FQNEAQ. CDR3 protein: CASSLSGVAYEQYF. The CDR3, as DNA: TGTGCCAGCAGCTTAAGCGGGGTGGCCTACGAGCAGTACTTC.

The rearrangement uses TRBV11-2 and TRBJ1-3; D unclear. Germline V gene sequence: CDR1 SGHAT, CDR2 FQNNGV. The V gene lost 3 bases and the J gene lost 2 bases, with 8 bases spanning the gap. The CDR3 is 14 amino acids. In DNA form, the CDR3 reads TGTGCCAGCAGCTTGAGAGGGCCTGGAAACACCATATATTTT. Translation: CASSLRGPGNTIYF.

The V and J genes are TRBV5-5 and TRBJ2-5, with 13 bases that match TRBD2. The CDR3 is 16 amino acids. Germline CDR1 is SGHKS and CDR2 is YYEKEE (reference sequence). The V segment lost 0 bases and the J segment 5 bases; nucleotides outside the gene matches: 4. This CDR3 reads CASSLELAGGRETQYF. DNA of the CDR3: TGTGCCAGCAGCTTGGAACTAGCGGGGGGGCGTGAGACCCAGTACTTC.

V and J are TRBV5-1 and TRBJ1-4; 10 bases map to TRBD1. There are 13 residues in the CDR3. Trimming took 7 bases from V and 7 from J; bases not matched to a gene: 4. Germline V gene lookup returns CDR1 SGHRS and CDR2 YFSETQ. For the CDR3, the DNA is TGCGCCAGCGGGACAGGGGAGGGTGAAAAACTGTTTTTT. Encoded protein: CASGTGEGEKLFF. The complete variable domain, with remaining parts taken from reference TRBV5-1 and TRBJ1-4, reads KAGVTQTPRYLIKTRGQQVTLSCSPISGHRSVSWYQQTPGQGLQFLFEYFSETQRNKGNFPGRFSGRQFSNSRSEMNVSTLELGDSALYLCASGTGEGEKLFFGSGTQLSVL.

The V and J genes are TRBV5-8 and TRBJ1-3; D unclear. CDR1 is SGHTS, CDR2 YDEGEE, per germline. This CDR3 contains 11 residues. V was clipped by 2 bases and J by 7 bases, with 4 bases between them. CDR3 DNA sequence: TGTGCCAGCAGCTTTGCGAACACCATATATTTT. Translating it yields CASSFANTIYF. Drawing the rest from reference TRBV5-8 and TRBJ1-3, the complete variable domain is EAGVTQSPTHLIKTRGQQATLRCSPISGHTSVYWYQQALGLGLQFLLWYDEGEERNRGNFPPRFSGRQFPNYSSELNVNALELEDSALYLCASSFANTIYFGEGSWLTVV.

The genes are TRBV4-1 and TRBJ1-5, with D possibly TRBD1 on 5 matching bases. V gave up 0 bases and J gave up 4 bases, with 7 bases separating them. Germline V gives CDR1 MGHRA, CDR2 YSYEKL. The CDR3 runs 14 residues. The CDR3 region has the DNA TGCGCCAGCAGCCAAGATGGGGGGAATCAGCCCCAGCATTTT. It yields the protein CASSQDGGNQPQHF.

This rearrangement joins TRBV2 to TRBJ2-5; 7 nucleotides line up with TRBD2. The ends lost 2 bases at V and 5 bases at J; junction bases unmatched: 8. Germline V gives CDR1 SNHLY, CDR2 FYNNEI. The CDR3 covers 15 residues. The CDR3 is CASSEPLAARETQYF. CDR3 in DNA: TGTGCCAGCAGTGAACCTCTAGCGGCCCGGGAGACCCAGTACTTC.

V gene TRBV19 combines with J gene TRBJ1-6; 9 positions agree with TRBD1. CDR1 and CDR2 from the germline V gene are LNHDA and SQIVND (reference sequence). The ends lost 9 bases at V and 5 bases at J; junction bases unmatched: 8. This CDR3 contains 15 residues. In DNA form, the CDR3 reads TGTGCCAGCAATACAGGGGGCGACCATAATTCACCCCTCCACTTT. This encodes CASNTGGDHNSPLHF.

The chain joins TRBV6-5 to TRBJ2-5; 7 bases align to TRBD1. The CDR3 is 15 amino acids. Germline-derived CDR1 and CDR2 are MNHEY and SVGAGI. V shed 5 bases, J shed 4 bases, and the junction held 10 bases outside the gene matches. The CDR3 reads CASSPTGIPLETQYF. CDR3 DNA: TGTGCCAGCAGTCCGACAGGGATTCCCTTAGAGACCCAGTACTTC.

CDR3 loop: CASSYRGSSYNEQFF. In nucleotides, the CDR3 is TGTGCCAGCAGCTATCGGGGGAGCTCCTACAATGAGCAGTTCTTC. The genes are TRBV11-2 and TRBJ2-1; the D gene is possibly TRBD2 (6 bases). This CDR3 is built from 15 residues. Trimming pared 4 bases from V and 0 bases from J, leaving 10 bases between. Germline loops: CDR1 SGHAT, CDR2 FQNNGV.

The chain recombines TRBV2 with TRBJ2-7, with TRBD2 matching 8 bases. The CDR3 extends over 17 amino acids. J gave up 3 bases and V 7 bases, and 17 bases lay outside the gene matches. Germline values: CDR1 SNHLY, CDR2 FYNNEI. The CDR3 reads CASMVRPAGADNYEQYF. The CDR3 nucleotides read TGTGCCAGCATGGTACGACCAGCGGGAGCCGACAACTACGAGCAGTACTTC.

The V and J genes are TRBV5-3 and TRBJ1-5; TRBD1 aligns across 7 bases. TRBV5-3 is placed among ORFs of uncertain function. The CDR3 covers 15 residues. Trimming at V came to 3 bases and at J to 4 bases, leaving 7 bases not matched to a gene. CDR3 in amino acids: CARSCRTGPNQPQHF. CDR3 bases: TGTGCCAGAAGCTGCCGGACAGGCCCTAATCAGCCCCAGCATTTT.

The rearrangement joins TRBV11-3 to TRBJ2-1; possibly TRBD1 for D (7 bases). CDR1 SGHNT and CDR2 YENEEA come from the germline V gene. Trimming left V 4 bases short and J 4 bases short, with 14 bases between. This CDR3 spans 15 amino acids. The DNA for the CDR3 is TGTGCCAGCAGCTCAGGGGGGACCGATTACAATGAGCAGTTCTTC. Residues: CASSSGGTDYNEQFF.

For the CDR3, the DNA is TGTGCCAGCCGGACAGGGGATGCCTACGAGCAGTACTTC. Translated: CASRTGDAYEQYF. This chain links TRBV7-6 with TRBJ2-7; TRBD1 aligns across 9 bases. Germline CDR1 SGHVS, CDR2 FNYEAQ. The ends lost 8 bases at V and 2 bases at J; junction bases unmatched: 4. The CDR3 runs to 13 residues.

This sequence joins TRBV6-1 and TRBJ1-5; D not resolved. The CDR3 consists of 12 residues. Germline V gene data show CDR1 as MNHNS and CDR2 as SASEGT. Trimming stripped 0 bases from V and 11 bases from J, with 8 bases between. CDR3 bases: TGTGCCAGCAGTGAAGCGAAGGCGGCCCAGCATTTT. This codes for CASSEAKAAQHF.

CDR3 loop: CASSRDRVGTEAFF. CDR3 sequence (DNA): TGTGCCAGTAGTCGCGACAGGGTGGGAACTGAAGCTTTCTTT. This chain joins TRBV19 and TRBJ1-1, with 7 nucleotides matching TRBD1. The CDR3 covers 14 residues. V shed 5 bases and J 5 bases; nucleotides not matched to a gene: 8. The V gene's germline CDR1 is LNHDA and CDR2 SQIVND (reference sequence). Supplemented by reference TRBV19 and TRBJ1-1, the full variable domain reads DGGITQSPKYLFRKEGQNVTLSCEQNLNHDAMYWYRQDPGQGLRLIYYSQIVNDFQKGDIAEGYSVSREKKESFPLTVTSAQKNPTAFYLCASSRDRVGTEAFFGQGTRLTVV.

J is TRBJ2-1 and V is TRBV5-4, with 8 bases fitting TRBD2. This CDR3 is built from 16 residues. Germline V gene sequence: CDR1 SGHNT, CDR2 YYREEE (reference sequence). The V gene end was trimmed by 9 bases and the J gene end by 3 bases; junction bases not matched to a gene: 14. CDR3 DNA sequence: TGTGCCACCTCTCCTGGGGGTAGCGGGGTCTACAATGAGCAGTTCTTC. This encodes CATSPGGSGVYNEQFF.

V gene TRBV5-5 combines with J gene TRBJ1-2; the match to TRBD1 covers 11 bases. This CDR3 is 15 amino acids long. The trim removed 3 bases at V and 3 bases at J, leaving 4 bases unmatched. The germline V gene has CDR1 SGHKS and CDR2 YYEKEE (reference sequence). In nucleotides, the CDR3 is TGTGCCAGCAGCTACCCGGGACAGGGGGACTATGGCTACACCTTC. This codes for CASSYPGQGDYGYTF.

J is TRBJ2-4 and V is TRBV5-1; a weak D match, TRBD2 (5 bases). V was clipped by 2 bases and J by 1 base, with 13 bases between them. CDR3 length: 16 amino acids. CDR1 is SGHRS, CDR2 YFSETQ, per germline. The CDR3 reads CASSFGDPLAKNIQYF. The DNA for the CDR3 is TGCGCCAGCAGCTTCGGGGATCCCCTGGCCAAAAACATTCAGTACTTC. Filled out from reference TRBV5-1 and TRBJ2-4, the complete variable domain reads KAGVTQTPRYLIKTRGQQVTLSCSPISGHRSVSWYQQTPGQGLQFLFEYFSETQRNKGNFPGRFSGRQFSNSRSEMNVSTLELGDSALYLCASSFGDPLAKNIQYFGAGTRLSVL.

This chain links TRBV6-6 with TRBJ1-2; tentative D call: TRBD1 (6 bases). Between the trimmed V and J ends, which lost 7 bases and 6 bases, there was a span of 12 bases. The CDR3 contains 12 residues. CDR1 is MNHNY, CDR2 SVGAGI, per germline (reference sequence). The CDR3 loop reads CASTGGINGYTF. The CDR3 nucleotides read TGTGCCAGCACGGGGGGCATCAATGGCTACACCTTC.

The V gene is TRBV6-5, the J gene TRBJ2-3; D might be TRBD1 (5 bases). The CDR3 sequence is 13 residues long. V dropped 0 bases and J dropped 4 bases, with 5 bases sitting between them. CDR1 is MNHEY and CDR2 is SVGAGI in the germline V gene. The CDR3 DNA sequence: TGTGCCAGCAGTTACTCAGGGGCAGATACGCAGTATTTT. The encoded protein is CASSYSGADTQYF.

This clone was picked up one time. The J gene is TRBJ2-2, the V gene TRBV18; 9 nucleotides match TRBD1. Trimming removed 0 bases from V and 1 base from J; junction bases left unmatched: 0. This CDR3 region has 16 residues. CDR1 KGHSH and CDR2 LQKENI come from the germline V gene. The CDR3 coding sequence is TGTGCCAGCTCACCACCGGGACAGGGGAACACCGGGGAGCTGTTTTTT. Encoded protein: CASSPPGQGNTGELFF.

The CDR3 reads CASGDRGLTQYF. In nucleotides, the CDR3 is TGTGCTAGTGGCGACAGGGGTCTTACGCAGTATTTT. This chain joins TRBV12-5 and TRBJ2-3, with 8 bases identical to TRBD1. Germline loops: CDR1 LGHNT, CDR2 FRNRAP. V dropped 6 bases and J dropped 8; count of bases not matched to a gene: 4. The CDR3 is 12 residues long. Together with reference TRBV12-5 and TRBJ2-3, the CDR3 gives the full variable domain: DARVTQTPRHKVTEMGQEVTMRCQPILGHNTVFWYRQTMMQGLELLAYFRNRAPLDDSGMPKDRFSAEMPDATLATLKIQPSEPRDSAVYFCASGDRGLTQYFGPGTRLTVL.

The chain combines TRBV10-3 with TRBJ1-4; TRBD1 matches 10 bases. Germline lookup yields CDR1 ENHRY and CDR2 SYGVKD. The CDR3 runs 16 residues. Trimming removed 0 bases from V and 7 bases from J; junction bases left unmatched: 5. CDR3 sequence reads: CAISESKRDRGEKLFF. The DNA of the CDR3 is TGTGCCATCAGTGAGTCGAAAAGGGACAGGGGTGAAAAACTGTTTTTT.

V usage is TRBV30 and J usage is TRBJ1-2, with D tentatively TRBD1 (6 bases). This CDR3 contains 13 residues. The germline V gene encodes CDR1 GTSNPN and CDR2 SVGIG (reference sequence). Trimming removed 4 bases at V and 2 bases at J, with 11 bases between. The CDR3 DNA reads TGTGCCTGGACAGGGGTAGGAAACTATGGCTACACCTTC. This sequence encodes CAWTGVGNYGYTF.